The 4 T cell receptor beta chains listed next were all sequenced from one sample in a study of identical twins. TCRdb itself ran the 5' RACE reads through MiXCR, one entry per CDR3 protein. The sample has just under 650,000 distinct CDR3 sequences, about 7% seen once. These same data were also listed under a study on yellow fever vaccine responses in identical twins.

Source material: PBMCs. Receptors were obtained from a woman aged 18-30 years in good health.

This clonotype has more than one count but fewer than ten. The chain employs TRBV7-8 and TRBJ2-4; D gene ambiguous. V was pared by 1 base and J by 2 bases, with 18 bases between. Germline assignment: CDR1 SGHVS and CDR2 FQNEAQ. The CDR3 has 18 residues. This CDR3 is CASSLGFNLAETKNIQYF. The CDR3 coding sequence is TGTGCCAGCAGCTTAGGTTTTAATTTAGCTGAAACCAAAAACATTCAGTACTTC. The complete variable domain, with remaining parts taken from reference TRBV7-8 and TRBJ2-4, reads GAGVSQSPRYKVAKRGQDVALRCDPISGHVSLFWYQQALGQGPEFLTYFQNEAQLDKSGLPSDRFFAERPEGSVSTLKIQRTQQEDSAVYLCASSLGFNLAETKNIQYFGAGTRLSVL.

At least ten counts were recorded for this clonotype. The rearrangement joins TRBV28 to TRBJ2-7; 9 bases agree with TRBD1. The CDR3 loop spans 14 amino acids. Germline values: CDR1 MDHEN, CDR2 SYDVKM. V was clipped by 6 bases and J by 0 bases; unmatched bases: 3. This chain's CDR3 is CASSRDRASYEQYV. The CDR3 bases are TGTGCCAGCAGCCGGGACAGGGCCTCCTACGAGCAGTACGTC.

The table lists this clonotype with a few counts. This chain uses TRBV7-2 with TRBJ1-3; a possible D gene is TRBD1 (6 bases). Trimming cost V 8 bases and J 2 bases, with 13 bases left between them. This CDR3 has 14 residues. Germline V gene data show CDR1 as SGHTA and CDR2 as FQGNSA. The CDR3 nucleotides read TGTGCCAGCCACCCACAGGGAACTGGAAACACCATATATTTT. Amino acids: CASHPQGTGNTIYF. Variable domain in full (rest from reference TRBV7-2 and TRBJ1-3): GAGVSQSPSNKVTEKGKDVELRCDPISGHTALYWYRQSLGQGLEFLIYFQGNSAPDKSGLPSDRFSAERTGGSVSTLTIQRTQQEDSAVYLCASHPQGTGNTIYFGEGSWLTVV.

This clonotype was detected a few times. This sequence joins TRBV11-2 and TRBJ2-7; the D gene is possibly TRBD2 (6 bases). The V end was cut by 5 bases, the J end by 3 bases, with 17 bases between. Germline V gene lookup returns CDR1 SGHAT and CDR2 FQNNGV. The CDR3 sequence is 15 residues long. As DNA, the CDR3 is TGTGCCAGCAGCCCTAAGGGAGGACGGTACTACGAGCAGTACGTC. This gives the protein CASSPKGGRYYEQYV.